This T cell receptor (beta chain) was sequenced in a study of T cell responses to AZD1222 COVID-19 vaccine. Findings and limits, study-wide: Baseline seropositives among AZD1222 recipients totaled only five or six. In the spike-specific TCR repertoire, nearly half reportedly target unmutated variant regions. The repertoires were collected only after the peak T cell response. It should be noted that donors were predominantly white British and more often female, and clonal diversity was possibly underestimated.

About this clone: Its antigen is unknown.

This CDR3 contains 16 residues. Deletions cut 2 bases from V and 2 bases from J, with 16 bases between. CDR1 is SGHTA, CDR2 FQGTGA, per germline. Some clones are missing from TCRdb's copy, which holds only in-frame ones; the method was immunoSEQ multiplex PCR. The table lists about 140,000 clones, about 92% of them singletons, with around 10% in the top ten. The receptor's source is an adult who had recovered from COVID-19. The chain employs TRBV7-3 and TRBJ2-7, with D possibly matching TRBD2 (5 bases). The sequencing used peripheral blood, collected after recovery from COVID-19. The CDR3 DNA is TGTGCCAGCAGCTTAGGCGGGCTAGGGCTCCCCTACGAGCAGTACTTC. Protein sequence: CASSLGGLGLPYEQYF.